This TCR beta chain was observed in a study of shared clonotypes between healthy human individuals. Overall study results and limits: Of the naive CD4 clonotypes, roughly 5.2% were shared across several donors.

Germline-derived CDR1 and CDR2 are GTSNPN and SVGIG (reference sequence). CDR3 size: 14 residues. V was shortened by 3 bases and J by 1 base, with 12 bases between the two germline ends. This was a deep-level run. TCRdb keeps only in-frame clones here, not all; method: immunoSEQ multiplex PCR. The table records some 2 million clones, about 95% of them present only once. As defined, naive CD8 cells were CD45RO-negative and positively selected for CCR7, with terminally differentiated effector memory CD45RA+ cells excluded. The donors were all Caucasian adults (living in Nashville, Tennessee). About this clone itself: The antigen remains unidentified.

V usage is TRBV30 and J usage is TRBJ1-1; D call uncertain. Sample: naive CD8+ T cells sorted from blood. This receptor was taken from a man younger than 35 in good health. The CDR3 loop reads CAWSNGRRNTEAFF. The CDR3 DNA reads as TGTGCCTGGAGCAACGGACGGAGGAACACTGAAGCTTTCTTT.